This T cell receptor (beta chain) is from a study of blood T cell repertoires in COVID-19. The study drew participants aged 18 to 89 years from under 30 US areas. Self-reported history from a screening survey and questionnaire set each donor's cohort. Recovered Cohort 3 donors showed two negative PCRs, clearance, or symptom resolution. Measured with immunoSEQ multiplex PCR; TCRdb has only the in-frame clones, and not every one. The repertoire has fewer than 200,000 clones, approximately 87% of them found once; the top ten carry approximately 4.7%. CDR1 is MNHEY, CDR2 SVGAGI, per germline. V lost 6 bases to trimming and J lost 2 bases; unmatched junction nucleotides: 3. The CDR3 extends over 13 amino acids.

Sequenced: PBMCs or T cells enriched from blood (not recorded which). The receptor's source is a woman aged 50 to 60 who had recovered from COVID-19. The chain recombines TRBV6-5 with TRBJ1-2, with 7 bases matching TRBD1. In nucleotides, the CDR3 is TGTGCCAGCAGCCTACAGGGGAACTATGGCTACACCTTC. This gives the protein CASSLQGNYGYTF.